Sequencing of this T cell receptor beta chain was carried out in a study of blood T cells in healthy people across ages. On this clonotype itself: Its cognate antigen is unknown.

Sample-barcoded 5' priming and a J-beta primer mix drove a second PCR of roughly 6 to 12 cycles. TCRdb recomputed calls from the 5' RACE reads with MiXCR, one row per CDR3 protein. The table shows just over 1 million distinct CDR3 sequences, with 45% occurring only once. Study-wide points: When set beside aged donors, long-lived donors presented more naive CD4+ cells and higher diversity. Naive and antigen-experienced cells were not separated, limiting conclusive comparison. Samples with more naive T cells showed higher observed beta diversity.

V lost 1 base to trimming and J lost 0 bases; unmatched junction nucleotides: 4. CDR3 length: 15 residues. CDR1 SQVTM and CDR2 ANQGSEA come from the germline V gene. This receptor was taken from a woman in her fifties or sixties in good health. Sequenced material: blood. The gene calls are TRBV29-1 and TRBJ2-5, with 8 bases lining up with TRBD2. The CDR3 protein is CSVEGASGYQETQYF. For the CDR3, the DNA is TGCAGCGTTGAAGGGGCTAGCGGGTACCAAGAGACCCAGTACTTC.